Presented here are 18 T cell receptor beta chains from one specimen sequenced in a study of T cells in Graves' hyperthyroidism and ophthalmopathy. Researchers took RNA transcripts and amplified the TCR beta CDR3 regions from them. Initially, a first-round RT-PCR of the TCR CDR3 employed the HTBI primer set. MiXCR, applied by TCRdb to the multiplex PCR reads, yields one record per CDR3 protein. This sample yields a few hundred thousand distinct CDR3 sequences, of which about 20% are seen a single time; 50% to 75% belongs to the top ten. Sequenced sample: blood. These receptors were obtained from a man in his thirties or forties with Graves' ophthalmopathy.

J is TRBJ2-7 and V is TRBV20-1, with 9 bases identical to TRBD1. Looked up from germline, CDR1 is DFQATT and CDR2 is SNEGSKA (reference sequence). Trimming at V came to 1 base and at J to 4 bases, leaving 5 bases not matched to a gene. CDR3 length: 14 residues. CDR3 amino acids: CSARVTGGWYEQYF. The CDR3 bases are TGCAGTGCTAGAGTTACAGGGGGCTGGTACGAGCAGTACTTC.

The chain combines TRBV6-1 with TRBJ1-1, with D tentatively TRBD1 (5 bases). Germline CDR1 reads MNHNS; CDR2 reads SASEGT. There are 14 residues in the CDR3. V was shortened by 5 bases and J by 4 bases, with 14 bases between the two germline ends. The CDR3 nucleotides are TGTGCCAGCAGTTCGACGGGGGTAGGCACTGAAGCTTTCTTT. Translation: CASSSTGVGTEAFF.

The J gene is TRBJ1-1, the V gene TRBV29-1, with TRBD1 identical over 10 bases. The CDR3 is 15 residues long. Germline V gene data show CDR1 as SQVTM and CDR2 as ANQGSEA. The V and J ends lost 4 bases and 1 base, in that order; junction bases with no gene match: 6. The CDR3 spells CSVGNRDRGNTEAFF. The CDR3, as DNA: TGCAGCGTTGGGAACCGGGACAGGGGGAACACTGAAGCTTTCTTT. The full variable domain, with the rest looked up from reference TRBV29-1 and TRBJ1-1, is SAVISQKPSRDICQRGTSLTIQCQVDSQVTMMFWYRQQPGQSLTLIATANQGSEATYESGFVIDKFPISRPNLTFSTLTVSNMSPEDSSIYLCSVGNRDRGNTEAFFGQGTRLTVV.

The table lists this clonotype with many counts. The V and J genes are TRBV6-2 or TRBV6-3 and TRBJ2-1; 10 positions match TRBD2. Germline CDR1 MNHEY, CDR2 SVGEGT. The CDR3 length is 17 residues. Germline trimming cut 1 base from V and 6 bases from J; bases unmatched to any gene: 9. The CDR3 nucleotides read TGTGCCAGCAGTTACTTTACCGGGACTAGCGACCCCAATGAGCAGTTCTTC. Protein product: CASSYFTGTSDPNEQFF.

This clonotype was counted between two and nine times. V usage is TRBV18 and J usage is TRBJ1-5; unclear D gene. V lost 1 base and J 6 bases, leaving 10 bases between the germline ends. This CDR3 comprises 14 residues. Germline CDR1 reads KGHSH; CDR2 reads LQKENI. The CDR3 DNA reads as TGTGCCAGCTCACCACGGAGTGATGGTCAGCCCCAGCATTTT. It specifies CASSPRSDGQPQHF.

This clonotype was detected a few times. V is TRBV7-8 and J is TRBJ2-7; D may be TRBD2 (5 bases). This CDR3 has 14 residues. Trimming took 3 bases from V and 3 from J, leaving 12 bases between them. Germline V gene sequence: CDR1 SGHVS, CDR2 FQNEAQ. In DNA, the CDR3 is TGTGCCAGCAGCTTTCGTTTAGCGAACTACGAGCAGTACTTC. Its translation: CASSFRLANYEQYF. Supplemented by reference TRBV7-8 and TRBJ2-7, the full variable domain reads GAGVSQSPRYKVAKRGQDVALRCDPISGHVSLFWYQQALGQGPEFLTYFQNEAQLDKSGLPSDRFFAERPEGSVSTLKIQRTQQEDSAVYLCASSFRLANYEQYFGPGTRLTVT.

This CDR3 is CASSLAGRASPLHF. The CDR3 coding sequence is TGTGCCAGCAGTTTAGCAGGGAGGGCATCACCCCTCCACTTT. The chain uses TRBV27 and TRBJ1-6; perhaps TRBD1 as D (5 bases). Trimming stripped 2 bases from V and 10 bases from J, with 12 bases between. The CDR3 covers 14 residues. CDR1 and CDR2 from the germline V gene are MNHEY and SMNVEV (reference sequence).

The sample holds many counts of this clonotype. CDR3 sequence reads: CSALAGGEYTDTQYF. Written as DNA, the CDR3 is TGCAGTGCCCTAGCGGGAGGGGAATACACAGATACGCAGTATTTT. This chain joins TRBV20-1 and TRBJ2-3, with 12 bases fitting TRBD2. The ends lost 6 bases at V and 2 bases at J; junction bases unmatched: 6. Germline V gene sequence: CDR1 DFQATT, CDR2 SNEGSKA (reference sequence). The CDR3 sequence is 15 residues long.

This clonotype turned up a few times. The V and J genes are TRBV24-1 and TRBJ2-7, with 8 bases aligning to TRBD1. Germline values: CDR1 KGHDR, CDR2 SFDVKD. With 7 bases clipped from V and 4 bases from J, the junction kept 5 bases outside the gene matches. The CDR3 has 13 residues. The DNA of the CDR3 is TGTGCCACCAGCTCAGGGGGCGTTTACGAGCAGTACTTC. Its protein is CATSSGGVYEQYF.

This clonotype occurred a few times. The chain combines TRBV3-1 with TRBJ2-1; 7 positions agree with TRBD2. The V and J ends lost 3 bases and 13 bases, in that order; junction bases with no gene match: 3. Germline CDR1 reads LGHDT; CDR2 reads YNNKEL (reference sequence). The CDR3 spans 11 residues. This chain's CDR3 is CASSQRAGQFF. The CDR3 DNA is TGTGCCAGCAGCCAGCGAGCGGGACAGTTCTTC.

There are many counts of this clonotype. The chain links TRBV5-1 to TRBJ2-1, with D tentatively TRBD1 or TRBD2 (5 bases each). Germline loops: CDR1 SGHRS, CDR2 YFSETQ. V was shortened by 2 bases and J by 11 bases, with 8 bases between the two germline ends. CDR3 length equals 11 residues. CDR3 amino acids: CASSFWGQQFF. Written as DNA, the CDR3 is TGCGCCAGCAGCTTTTGGGGACAGCAGTTCTTC.

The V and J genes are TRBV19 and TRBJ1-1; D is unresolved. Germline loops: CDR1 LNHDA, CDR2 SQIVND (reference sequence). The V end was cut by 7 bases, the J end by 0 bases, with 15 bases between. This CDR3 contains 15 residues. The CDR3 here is CASKFRERMNTEAFF. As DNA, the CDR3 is TGTGCCAGTAAGTTCCGGGAGCGTATGAACACTGAAGCTTTCTTT.

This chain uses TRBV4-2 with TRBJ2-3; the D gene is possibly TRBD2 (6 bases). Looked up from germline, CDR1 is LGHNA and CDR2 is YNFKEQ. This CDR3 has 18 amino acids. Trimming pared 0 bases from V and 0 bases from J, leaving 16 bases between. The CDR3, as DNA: TGTGCCAGCAGCCAAGACCCGGAATTTGGGGGGAGCACAGATACGCAGTATTTT. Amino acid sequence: CASSQDPEFGGSTDTQYF.

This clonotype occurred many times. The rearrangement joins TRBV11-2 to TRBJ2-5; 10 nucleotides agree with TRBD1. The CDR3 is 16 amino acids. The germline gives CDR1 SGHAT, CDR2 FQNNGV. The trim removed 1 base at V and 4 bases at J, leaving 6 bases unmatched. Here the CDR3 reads CASSLGTGGGRETQYF. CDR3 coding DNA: TGTGCCAGCAGCTTAGGGACAGGGGGAGGTCGAGAGACCCAGTACTTC.

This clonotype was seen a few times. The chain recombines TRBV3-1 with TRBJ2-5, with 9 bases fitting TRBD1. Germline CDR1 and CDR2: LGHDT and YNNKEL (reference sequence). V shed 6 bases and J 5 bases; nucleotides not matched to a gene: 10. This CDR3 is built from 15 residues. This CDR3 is CASSDAGTGLETQYF. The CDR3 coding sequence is TGTGCCAGCAGTGACGCCGGGACAGGGTTGGAGACCCAGTACTTC.

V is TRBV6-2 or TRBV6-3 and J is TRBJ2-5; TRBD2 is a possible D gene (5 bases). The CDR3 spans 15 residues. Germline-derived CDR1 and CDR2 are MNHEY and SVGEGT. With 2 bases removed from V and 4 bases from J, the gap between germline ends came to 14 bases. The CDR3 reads CASSYVGRVGETQYF. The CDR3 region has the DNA TGTGCCAGCAGTTACGTTGGGCGGGTAGGAGAGACCCAGTACTTC.

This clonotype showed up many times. In DNA form, the CDR3 reads TGTGCCAGCAGCTCCGGACTAGCGGGGTCGCACGAGCAGTACTTC. This codes for CASSSGLAGSHEQYF. The chain joins TRBV11-2 to TRBJ2-7; TRBD2 agrees at 12 bases. Germline V lookup: CDR1 SGHAT, CDR2 FQNNGV. The CDR3 consists of 15 residues. J was trimmed by 5 bases and V by 4 bases; bases with no gene match: 6. Filled out from reference TRBV11-2 and TRBJ2-7, the complete variable domain reads EAGVAQSPRYKIIEKRQSVAFWCNPISGHATLYWYQQILGQGPKLLIQFQNNGVVDDSQLPKDRFSAERLKGVDSTLKIQPAKLEDSAVYLCASSSGLAGSHEQYFGPGTRLTVT.

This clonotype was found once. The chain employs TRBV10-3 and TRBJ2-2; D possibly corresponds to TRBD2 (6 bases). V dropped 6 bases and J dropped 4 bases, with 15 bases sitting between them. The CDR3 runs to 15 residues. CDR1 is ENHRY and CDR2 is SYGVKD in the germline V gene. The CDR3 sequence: CAIRPGGSFTGELFF. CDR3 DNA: TGTGCCATCAGACCAGGAGGGTCGTTCACCGGGGAGCTGTTTTTT.